These 2 T cell receptor beta chains originate from one sample sequenced in a study of tissue T cells after allogeneic stem cell transplantation (dated by TCRdb to between 2021 and 2024). Receptors were amplified or captured by the immunoSEQ multiplex PCR assay. Not all clones reach the TCRdb copy of this immuneACCESS table, which keeps in-frame sequences only. Checked studies attribute under half of the gap to unresolved V genes and leave the rest unexplained. The sample has 6,500 to 8,000 clones on record, roughly 38% of them singletons. The top ten hold 6% to 7% of the sample. The sample's time point label, in plain terms: mouse harvest day 14 after allogeneic transplant. Mouse grafts combined 10^7 T-cell-depleted bone marrow cells with 10^6 splenic CD5+ T cells, given via tail vein injection. The sample taken for sequencing was skin. The origin of the receptors is a female BALB/c mouse given C57BL/6 T cells with graft-versus-host disease after an allogeneic hematopoietic cell transplant.

This clone was found a few times. Gene labels here are mouse ones. The read gets to within 1 residue of the CDR3 end, and the germline J gene fills in the rest. The J gene is TRBJ2-5, the V gene TRBV26, with D possibly TRBD1 on 5 matching bases. Per the germline V gene, CDR1 is KGHPV and CDR2 is FQNQEV (reference sequence). Trimming cost V 4 bases and J 5 bases, with 10 bases left between them. This CDR3 region has 13 residues. CDR3 DNA, as far as it was read: TGTGCCAGCAGTCCTCGACAGACAGACACCCAGTAC. This gives the protein CASSPRQTDTQY. In full, the CDR3 reads CASSPRQTDTQYF.

This clone is labeled as medium-sized. Gene names denote mouse genes. The read terminates 1 residue before the CDR3 end, so the remaining end is supplied by the germline J gene. The chain employs TRBV23 and TRBJ2-1. Germline CDR1 reads KGHTA; CDR2 reads FQNQQP. CDR3 size: 12 residues. This CDR3 reads CSSSQSNAEQFF. CDR3 bases read: TGCTCCAGCAGTCAATCGAATGCTGAGCAGTTC.